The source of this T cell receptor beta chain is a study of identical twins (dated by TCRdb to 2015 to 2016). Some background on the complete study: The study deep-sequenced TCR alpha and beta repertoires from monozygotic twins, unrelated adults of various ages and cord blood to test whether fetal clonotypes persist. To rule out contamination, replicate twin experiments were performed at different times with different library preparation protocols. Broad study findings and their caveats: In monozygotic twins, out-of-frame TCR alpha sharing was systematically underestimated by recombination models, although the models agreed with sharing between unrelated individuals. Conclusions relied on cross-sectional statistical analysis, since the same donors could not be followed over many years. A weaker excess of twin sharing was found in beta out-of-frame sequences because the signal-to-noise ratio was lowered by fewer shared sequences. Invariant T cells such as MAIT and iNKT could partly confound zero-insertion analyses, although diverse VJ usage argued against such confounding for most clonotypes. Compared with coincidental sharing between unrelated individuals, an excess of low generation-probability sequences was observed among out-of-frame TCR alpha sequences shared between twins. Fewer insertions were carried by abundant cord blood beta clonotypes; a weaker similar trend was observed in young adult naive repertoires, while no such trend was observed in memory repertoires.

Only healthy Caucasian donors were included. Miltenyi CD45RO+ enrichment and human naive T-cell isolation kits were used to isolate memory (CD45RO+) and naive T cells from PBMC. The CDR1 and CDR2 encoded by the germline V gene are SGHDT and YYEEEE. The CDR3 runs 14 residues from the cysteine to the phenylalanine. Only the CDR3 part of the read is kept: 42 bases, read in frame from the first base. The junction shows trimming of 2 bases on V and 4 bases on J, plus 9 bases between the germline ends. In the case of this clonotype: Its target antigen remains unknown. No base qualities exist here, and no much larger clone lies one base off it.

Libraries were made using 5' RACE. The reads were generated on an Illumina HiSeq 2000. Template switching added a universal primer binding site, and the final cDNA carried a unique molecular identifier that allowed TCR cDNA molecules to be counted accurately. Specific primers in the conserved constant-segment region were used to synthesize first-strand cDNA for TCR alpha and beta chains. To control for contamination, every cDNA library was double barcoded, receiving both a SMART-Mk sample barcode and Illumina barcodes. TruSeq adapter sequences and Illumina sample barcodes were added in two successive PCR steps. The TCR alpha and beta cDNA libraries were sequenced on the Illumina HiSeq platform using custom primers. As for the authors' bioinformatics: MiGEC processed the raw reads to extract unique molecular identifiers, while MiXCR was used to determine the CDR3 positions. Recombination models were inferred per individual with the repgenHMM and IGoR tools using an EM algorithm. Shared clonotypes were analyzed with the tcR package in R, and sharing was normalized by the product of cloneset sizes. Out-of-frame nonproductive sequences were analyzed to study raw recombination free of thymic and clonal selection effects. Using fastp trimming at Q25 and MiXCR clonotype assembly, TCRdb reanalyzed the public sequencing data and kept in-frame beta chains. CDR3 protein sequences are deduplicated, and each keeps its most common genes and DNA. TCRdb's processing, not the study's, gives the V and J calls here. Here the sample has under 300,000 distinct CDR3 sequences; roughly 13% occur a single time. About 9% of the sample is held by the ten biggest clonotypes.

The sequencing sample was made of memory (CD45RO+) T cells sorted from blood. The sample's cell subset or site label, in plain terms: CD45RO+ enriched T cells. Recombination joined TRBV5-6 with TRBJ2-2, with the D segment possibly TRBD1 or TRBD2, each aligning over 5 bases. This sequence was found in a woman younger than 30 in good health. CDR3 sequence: CASSFIGGTGELFF. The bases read TGTGCCAGCAGCTTTATTGGGGGCACCGGGGAGCTGTTTTTT.